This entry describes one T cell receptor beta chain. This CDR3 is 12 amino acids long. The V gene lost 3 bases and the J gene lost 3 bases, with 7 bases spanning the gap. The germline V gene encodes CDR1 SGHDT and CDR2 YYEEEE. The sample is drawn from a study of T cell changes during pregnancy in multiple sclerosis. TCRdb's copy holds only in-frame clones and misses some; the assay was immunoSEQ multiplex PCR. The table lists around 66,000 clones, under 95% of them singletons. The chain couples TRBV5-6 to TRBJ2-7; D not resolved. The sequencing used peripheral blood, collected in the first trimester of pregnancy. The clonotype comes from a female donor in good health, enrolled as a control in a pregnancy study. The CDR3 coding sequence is TGTGCCAGCAGCTCCTACAGCTACGAGCAGTACTTC. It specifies CASSSYSYEQYF.